The text below deals with one T cell receptor (beta chain). The antigen is undetermined. The time point here: pre-sensitization, week 0. Specified treatment: therapeutic diphenylcyclopropenone sensitization with weekly scalp DPC. The record originates from a study of human T cells and chemical hapten exposure. Study details: 0.01% DPC was applied to the upper back in patch tests, which were read at 6 days. Patients, chiefly female, had alopecia areata, totalis or universalis. TCR yields per sample varied, mainly owing to small pooled library volume differences.

Study-wide findings and caveats: Donors in the study had alopecia, meaning their immune response may differ from healthy people's.

The CDR3 extends over 15 amino acids. The germline CDR1 and CDR2 sequences are SGHTA and FQGNSA. The ends were cut back, 0 bases at V and 2 bases at J, with 11 bases in the middle. MiXCR was run by TCRdb on the RACE reads, yielding one entry per CDR3 protein. Of 80,000 to 100,000 distinct CDR3 sequences listed, around 9.5% are singletons. The source material was whole blood, sampled in connection with sensitization to the hapten diphenylcyclopropenone (DPC). The rearrangement joins TRBV7-2 to TRBJ2-7; D is perhaps TRBD2 (5 bases). This TCR was sampled from a woman aged 40 to 49 with alopecia areata. Some clones in this sample may be carry-over from other donors' samples. CDR3 sequence: CASSLARSGPYEQYF. The DNA of the CDR3 is TGTGCCAGCAGCTTAGCAAGGAGCGGACCCTACGAGCAGTACTTC.